This TCR beta chain appears in the sequencing data of a study of blood T cells in healthy people across ages. Findings and caveats of the study: Greater diversity and more naive CD4+ cells were seen in long-lived donors than in aged donors.

The germline V and J ends were trimmed by 0 bases and 2 bases, with 14 bases remaining between them. This CDR3 is 16 amino acids long. Per germline, CDR1 MNHEY and CDR2 SMNVEV (reference sequence). A note on this clonotype: What it binds is not known.

The sample, around 9.9 milliliters of peripheral blood, was drawn from each donor. Combining a sample-barcoded 5' primer with a J-beta primer mix, a second PCR ran for 7 to 11 cycles. TCRdb re-called the 5' RACE reads through MiXCR, storing one row per CDR3 protein. The data show about a million distinct CDR3 sequences, with more than 30% seen just once and around 13% held by the top ten. The specimen sequenced was blood. The chain uses TRBV27 and TRBJ2-7; D gene unclear. The receptor was isolated from a man between 18 and 29 years old in good health. This CDR3 is CASSLSPRSLPYEQYF. The CDR3 nucleotides are TGTGCCAGCAGTTTATCGCCCCGATCCCTACCCTACGAGCAGTACTTC.